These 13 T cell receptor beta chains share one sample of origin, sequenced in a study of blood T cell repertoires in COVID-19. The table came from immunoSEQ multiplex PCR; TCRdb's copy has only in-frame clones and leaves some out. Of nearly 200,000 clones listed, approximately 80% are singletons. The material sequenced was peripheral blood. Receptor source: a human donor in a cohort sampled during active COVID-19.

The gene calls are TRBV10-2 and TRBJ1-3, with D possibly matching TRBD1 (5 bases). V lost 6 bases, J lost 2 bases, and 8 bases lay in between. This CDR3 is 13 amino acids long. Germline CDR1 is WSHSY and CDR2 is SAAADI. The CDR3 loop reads CASRGGAGNTIYF. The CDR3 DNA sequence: TGCGCCAGCAGGGGGGGAGCTGGAAACACCATATATTTT.

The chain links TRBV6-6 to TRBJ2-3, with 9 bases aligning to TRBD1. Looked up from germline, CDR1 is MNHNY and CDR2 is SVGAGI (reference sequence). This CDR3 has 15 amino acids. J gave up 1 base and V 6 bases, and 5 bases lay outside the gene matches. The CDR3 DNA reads TGTGCCAGCAGCCAGCGGGACAGGGGCACAGATACGCAGTATTTT. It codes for CASSQRDRGTDTQYF.

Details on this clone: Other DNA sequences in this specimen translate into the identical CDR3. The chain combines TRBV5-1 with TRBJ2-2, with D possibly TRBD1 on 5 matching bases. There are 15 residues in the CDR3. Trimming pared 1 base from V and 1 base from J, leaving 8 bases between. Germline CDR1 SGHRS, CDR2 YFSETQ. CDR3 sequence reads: CASSLRQGNTGELFF. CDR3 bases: TGCGCCAGCAGCTTGAGGCAGGGGAACACCGGGGAGCTGTTTTTT.

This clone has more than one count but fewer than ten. The chain's CDR3 is CASSDSRTGTTDTQYF. CDR3 coding DNA: TGTGCCAGCAGTGACTCCAGGACAGGGACCACAGATACGCAGTATTTT. The gene calls are TRBV2 and TRBJ2-3; TRBD1 matches at 8 bases. Per germline, CDR1 SNHLY and CDR2 FYNNEI. This CDR3 is 16 amino acids long. V was pared by 3 bases and J by 2 bases, with 7 bases of the junction left unmatched.

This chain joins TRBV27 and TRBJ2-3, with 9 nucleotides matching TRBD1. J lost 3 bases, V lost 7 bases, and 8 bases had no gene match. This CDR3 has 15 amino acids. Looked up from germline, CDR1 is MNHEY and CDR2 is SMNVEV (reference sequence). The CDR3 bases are TGTGCCAGCATACCCAGGGACAGGGTGACAGATACGCAGTATTTT. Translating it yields CASIPRDRVTDTQYF.

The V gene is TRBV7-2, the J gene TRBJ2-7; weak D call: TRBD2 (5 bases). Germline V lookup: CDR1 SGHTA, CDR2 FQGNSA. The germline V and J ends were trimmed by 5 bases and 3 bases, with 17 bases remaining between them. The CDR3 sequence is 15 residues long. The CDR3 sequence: CASSISDGGYYEQYF. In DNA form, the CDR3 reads TGTGCCAGCAGCATTTCGGACGGAGGCTACTACGAGCAGTACTTC.

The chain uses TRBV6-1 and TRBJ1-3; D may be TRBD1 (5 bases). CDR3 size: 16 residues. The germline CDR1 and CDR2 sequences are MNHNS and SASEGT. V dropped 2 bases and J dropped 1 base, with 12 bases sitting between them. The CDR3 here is CASSEPGLTSGNTIYF. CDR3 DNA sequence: TGTGCCAGCAGTGAACCGGGACTTACTTCTGGAAACACCATATATTTT.

CDR3 nucleotides: TGTGCCAGCAGCTTACTGAGGAACACTGAAGCTTTCTTT. It encodes CASSLLRNTEAFF. The chain links TRBV7-2 to TRBJ1-1; no clear D gene. The CDR3 contains 13 residues. V was shortened by 2 bases and J by 1 base, with 5 bases between the two germline ends. Germline V gene lookup returns CDR1 SGHTA and CDR2 FQGNSA.

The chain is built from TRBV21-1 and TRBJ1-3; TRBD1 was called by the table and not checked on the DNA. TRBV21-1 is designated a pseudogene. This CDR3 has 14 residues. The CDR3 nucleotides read TGTGCCAGCCCCGGGACAGTCTCTGGAAACACCATATATTTT. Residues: CASPGTVSGNTIYF.

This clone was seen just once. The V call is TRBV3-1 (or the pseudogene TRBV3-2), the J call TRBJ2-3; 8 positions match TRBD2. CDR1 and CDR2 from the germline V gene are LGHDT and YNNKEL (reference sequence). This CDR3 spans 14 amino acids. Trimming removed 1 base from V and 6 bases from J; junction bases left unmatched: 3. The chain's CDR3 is CASSQAGGLDTQYF. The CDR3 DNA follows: TGTGCCAGCAGCCAAGCGGGGGGGCTGGATACGCAGTATTTT.

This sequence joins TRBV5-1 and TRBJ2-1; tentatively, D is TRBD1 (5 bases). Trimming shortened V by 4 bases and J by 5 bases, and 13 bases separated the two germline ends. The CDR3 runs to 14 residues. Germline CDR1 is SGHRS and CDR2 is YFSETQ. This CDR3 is CASSPRAVDNEQFF. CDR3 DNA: TGCGCCAGCAGCCCCAGGGCGGTAGACAATGAGCAGTTCTTC.

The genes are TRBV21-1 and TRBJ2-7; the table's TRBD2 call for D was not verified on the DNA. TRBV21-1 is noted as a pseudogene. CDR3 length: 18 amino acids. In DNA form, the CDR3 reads TGTGCCAGCATGATGAGAGCTAGCGGGAGCCCGGGGCGCTACGAGCAGTACTTC. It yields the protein CASMMRASGSPGRYEQYF.

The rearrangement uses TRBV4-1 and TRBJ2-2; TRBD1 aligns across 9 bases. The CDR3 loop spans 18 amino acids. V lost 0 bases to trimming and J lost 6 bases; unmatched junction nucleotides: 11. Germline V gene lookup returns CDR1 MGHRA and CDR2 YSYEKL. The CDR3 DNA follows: TGCGCCAGCAGCCAAGATGTGGCGACAGGGGGATATGCCGGGGAGCTGTTTTTT. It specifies CASSQDVATGGYAGELFF.